This T cell receptor beta chain was identified in a study of cytomegalovirus exposure and HLA in healthy donors. Study information: About 180 million T cells yielded around 120 million unique TCR beta sequences in earlier analysis.

With 60 Vbeta and 13 Jbeta primers, the PCR was carried out. Method: immunoSEQ multiplex PCR; TCRdb's copy keeps in-frame clones and lacks some. In total, the table holds fewer than 85,000 clones. Broader study findings: Among TCR sequences, most were rare, though some public TCRs appeared in many donors. TCR beta V- and J-gene trimming, according to a later analysis, was linked to a missense DCLRE1C variant.

Points on this clone: Its antigen is not identified.

This clonotype originated in a man aged 45-65 years in good health and CMV-seropositive. Specimen: PBMCs.

In nucleotides, the CDR3 is TGTGCCAGCAGCTCACAGGGTATTACTCAGCCCCAGCATTTT. It is translated as CASSSQGITQPQHF. The chain recombines TRBV5-6 with TRBJ1-5, with D possibly being TRBD1 (6 bases). CDR1 and CDR2 (germline): SGHDT, YYEEEE. The CDR3 length is 14 residues. The V end was cut by 3 bases, the J end by 6 bases, with 13 bases between.